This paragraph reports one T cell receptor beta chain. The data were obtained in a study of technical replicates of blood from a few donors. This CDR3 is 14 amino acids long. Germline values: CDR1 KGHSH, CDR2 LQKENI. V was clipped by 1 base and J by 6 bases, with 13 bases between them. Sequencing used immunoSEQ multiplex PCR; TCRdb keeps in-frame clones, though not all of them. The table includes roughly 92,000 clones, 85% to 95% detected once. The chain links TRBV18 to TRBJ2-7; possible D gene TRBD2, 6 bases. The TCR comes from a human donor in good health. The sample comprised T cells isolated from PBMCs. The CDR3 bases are TGTGCCAGCTCACCACAGGAGGGTTCAAGCGAGCAGTACTTC. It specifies CASSPQEGSSEQYF.